Described below is a single T cell receptor (beta chain) sequence and its context. This entry comes from a study of OX40 agonist ivuxolimab in advanced cancers. Study-wide background: Ivuxolimab, an antibody acting as an agonist of OX40 (CD134), was used to treat patients. The dose of intravenous ivuxolimab that patients received every 2 weeks ranged from 0.01 to 10 mg/kg. From about 23 to 85 years was the age range, with a mean of around 56 years, and around 80% were male.

Measured with immunoSEQ multiplex PCR; TCRdb has only the in-frame clones, and not every one. The table shows around 34,000 clones, with around 90% occurring only once. CDR1 is MNHEY and CDR2 is SMNVEV in the germline V gene (reference sequence). The CDR3 extends over 17 amino acids. J gave up 4 bases and V 5 bases, and 10 bases lay outside the gene matches. The starting material was CD4+ or CD8+ T cells sorted from blood, obtained in a trial of the OX40 agonist ivuxolimab. The sequence derives from an adult with an advanced solid tumor such as melanoma, head and neck, liver or kidney cancer. V is TRBV27 and J is TRBJ2-1; 11 bases map to TRBD2. CDR3 region: CASSHTYGTSGYNEQFF. CDR3 coding DNA: TGTGCCAGCAGTCATACCTACGGGACTAGCGGTTACAATGAGCAGTTCTTC.